The 13 T cell receptor beta chains below were found in one sample sequenced in a study of CXCR3-negative and CXCR3-positive naive CD8 T cells. Study conclusions and caveats: More hydrophobic TRB CDR3s were found in CXCR3-positive naive cells than in CXCR3-negative naive cells.

Each TRB cDNA library was prepared by 5' RACE (with UMI labels). TCRdb reprocessed the 5' RACE reads and reports one entry per CDR3 protein, with no DNA. Here the sample table reports 150,000 to 180,000 distinct CDR3 sequences. Their specific antigens are unknown. Sample: naive CXCR3+ CD8+ T cells from blood. The subset is: CD45RO-CCR7+CD27+CD95- naive CD8+ T cells expressing CXCR3 (TNR3+). These receptors all stem from a human donor in good health. Some clones in this sample may be carry-over from other donors' samples.

The chain links TRBV7-3 to TRBJ1-4; TCRdb outputs TRBD1, but without DNA this stays unchecked. The CDR3 has 20 amino acids. The germline gives CDR1 SGHTA, CDR2 FQGTGA. The CDR3 reads CASSLTTSGQGSRTNEKLFF.

The chain combines TRBV7-9 with TRBJ1-1; TCRdb gives TRBD1 as the D gene, but with no DNA this cannot be confirmed. The CDR3 loop spans 17 amino acids. Looked up from germline, CDR1 is SEHNR and CDR2 is FQNEAQ (reference sequence). CDR3 residues: CASSSVGGTGANTEAFF. Together with reference TRBV7-9 and TRBJ1-1, the CDR3 gives the full variable domain: DTGVSQNPRHKITKRGQNVTFRCDPISEHNRLYWYRQTLGQGPEFLTYFQNEAQLEKSRLLSDRFSAERPKGSFSTLEIQRTEQGDSAMYLCASSSVGGTGANTEAFFGQGTRLTVV.

The genes are TRBV15 and TRBJ1-6; checking the TCRdb D call of TRBD1 is not possible without DNA. The CDR3 consists of 13 residues. CDR1 LNHNV and CDR2 YYDKDF come from the germline V gene (reference sequence). This CDR3 reads CATSKGAESPLHF. Using reference TRBV15 and TRBJ1-6 for the parts outside the CDR3, the full variable domain is DAMVIQNPRYQVTQFGKPVTLSCSQTLNHNVMYWYQQKSSQAPKLLFHYYDKDFNNEADTPDNFQSRRPNTSFCFLDIRSPGLGDTAMYLCATSKGAESPLHFGNGTRLTVT.

V is TRBV4-3 and J is TRBJ2-1; TCRdb indicates TRBD1, and absent DNA this call remains unverified. The CDR3 runs 16 residues. CDR1 and CDR2 from the germline V gene are LGHNA and YSLEER. The CDR3: CASSQTKGGLYNEQFF.

V gene TRBV5-1 combines with J gene TRBJ1-2; TCRdb indicates TRBD1, and absent DNA this call remains unverified. Germline V CDR1 and CDR2: SGHRS, YFSETQ. CDR3 length: 15 residues. CDR3 sequence reads: CASSPGGPANYGYTF.

The chain's CDR3 is CASSLVFGQGVYEQYF. This chain connects TRBV12-3 or TRBV12-4 to TRBJ2-7; the D gene TCRdb calls, TRBD1, cannot be checked with no DNA. The CDR3 consists of 16 residues.

V and J are TRBV4-1 and TRBJ1-2. This CDR3 region has 17 residues. The germline V gene encodes CDR1 MGHRA and CDR2 YSYEKL. This chain's CDR3 is CASSQDHGGLANYGYTF.

The V call is TRBV15, the J call TRBJ2-3; no DNA is available, so the TRBD1 call from TCRdb remains unchecked. Germline V gives CDR1 LNHNV, CDR2 YYDKDF (reference sequence). The CDR3 sequence is 15 residues long. The CDR3 is CATSTTGYSTDTQYF.

The chain links TRBV29-1 to TRBJ2-1; there is no DNA to check the TCRdb D call of TRBD1. The germline V gene has CDR1 SQVTM and CDR2 ANQGSEA. This CDR3 comprises 13 residues. This chain's CDR3 is CSVVTGEKGEQFF.

The V and J genes are TRBV5-6 and TRBJ1-2. The CDR3 has 16 amino acids. CDR1 is SGHDT, CDR2 YYEEEE, per germline. CDR3 loop: CASSTNQGPYLYGYTF.

This chain connects TRBV7-3 to TRBJ2-1; the TCRdb D gene call, TRBD2, has no DNA to confirm it. The germline gives CDR1 SGHTA, CDR2 FQGTGA. The CDR3 contains 15 residues. CDR3 region: CASSQLSGRSDEQFF.

This sequence joins TRBV21-1 and TRBJ1-1; TCRdb's D call of TRBD1 is untestable without DNA. TRBV21-1 is classified as a pseudogene. CDR3 length equals 16 residues. This chain's CDR3 is CASSKKAGRVNTEAFF.

The chain couples TRBV6-2 or TRBV6-3 to TRBJ1-1. This CDR3 spans 14 amino acids. The germline gives CDR1 MNHEY, CDR2 SVGEGT. The CDR3 spells CASSYTEEGTEAFF.